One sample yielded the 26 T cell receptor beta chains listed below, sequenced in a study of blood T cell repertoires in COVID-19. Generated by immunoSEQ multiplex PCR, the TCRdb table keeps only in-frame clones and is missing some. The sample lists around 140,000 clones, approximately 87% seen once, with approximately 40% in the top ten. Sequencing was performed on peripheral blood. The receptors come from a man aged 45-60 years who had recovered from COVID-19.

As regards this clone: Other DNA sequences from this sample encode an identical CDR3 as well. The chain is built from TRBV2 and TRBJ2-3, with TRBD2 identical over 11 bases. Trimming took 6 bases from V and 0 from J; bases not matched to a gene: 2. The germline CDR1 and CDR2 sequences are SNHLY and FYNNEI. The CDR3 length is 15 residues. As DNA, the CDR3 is TGTGCCAGCAGACGGACTAGCGGGAGCACAGATACGCAGTATTTT. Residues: CASRRTSGSTDTQYF.

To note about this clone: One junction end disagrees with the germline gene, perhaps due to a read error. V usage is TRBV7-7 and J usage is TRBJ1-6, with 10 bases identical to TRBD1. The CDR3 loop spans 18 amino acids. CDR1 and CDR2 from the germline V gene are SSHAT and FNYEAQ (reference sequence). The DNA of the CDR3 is TGTGCTAGCAGCATGGGGACAGGGGAAAGCACCTATAATTCACCCCTCCACTTT. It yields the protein CASSMGTGESTYNSPLHF.

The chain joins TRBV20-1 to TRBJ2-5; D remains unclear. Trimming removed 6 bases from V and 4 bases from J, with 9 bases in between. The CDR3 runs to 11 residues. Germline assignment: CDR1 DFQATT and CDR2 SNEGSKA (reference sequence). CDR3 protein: CSAMYGETQYF. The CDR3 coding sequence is TGCAGTGCAATGTACGGAGAGACCCAGTACTTC.

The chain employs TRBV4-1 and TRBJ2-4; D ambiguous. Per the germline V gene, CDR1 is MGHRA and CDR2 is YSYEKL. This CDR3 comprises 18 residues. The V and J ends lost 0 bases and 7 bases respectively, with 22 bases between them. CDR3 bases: TGCGCCAGCAGCCAAGATAGGTCGTCCCCCCCGTCGGAGAACATTCAGTACTTC. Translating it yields CASSQDRSSPPSENIQYF.

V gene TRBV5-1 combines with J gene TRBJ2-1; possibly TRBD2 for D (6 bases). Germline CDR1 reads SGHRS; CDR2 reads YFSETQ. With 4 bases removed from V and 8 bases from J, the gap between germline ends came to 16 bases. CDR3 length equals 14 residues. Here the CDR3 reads CASSPDSGVDEQFF. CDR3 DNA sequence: TGCGCCAGCAGCCCGGACTCGGGGGTCGATGAGCAGTTCTTC.

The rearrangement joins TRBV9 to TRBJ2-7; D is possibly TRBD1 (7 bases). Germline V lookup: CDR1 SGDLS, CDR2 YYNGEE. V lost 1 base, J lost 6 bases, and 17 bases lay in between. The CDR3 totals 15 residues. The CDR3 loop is CASSVTGERGLEQYF. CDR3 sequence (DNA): TGTGCCAGCAGCGTAACAGGGGAGAGGGGACTCGAGCAGTACTTC.

CDR3 sequence: CASSYAGAYQPQHF. Written as DNA, the CDR3 is TGTGCCAGCAGCTACGCTGGGGCATATCAGCCCCAGCATTTT. The chain uses TRBV7-8 and TRBJ1-5; maybe TRBD1 (5 bases). Trimming took off 4 bases at V and 5 bases at J, with 12 bases between the two ends. There are 14 residues in the CDR3. Germline-derived CDR1 and CDR2 are SGHVS and FQNEAQ. The variable domain in full, with the rest retrieved from reference TRBV7-8 and TRBJ1-5, is GAGVSQSPRYKVAKRGQDVALRCDPISGHVSLFWYQQALGQGPEFLTYFQNEAQLDKSGLPSDRFFAERPEGSVSTLKIQRTQQEDSAVYLCASSYAGAYQPQHFGDGTRLSIL.

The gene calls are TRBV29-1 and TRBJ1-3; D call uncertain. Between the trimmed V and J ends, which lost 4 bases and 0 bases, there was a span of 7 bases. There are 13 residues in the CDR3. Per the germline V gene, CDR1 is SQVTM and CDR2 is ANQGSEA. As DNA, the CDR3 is TGCAGCGTTGGGGAGGTCTCTGGAAACACCATATATTTT. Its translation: CSVGEVSGNTIYF.

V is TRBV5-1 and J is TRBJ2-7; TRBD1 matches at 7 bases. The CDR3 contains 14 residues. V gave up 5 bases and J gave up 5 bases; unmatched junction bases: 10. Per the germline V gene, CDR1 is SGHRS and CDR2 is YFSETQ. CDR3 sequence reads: CASRKETGIDEQYF. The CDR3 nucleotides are TGCGCCAGCAGAAAGGAGACAGGGATCGACGAGCAGTACTTC. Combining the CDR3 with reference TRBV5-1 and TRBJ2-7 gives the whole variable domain KAGVTQTPRYLIKTRGQQVTLSCSPISGHRSVSWYQQTPGQGLQFLFEYFSETQRNKGNFPGRFSGRQFSNSRSEMNVSTLELGDSALYLCASRKETGIDEQYFGPGTRLTVT.

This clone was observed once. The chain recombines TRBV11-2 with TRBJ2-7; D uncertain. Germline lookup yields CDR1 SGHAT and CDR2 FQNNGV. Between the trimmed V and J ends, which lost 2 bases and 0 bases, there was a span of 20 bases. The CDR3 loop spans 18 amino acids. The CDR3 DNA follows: TGTGCCAGCAGCTTAACGCTTTTATTTCACGCTAGCTCCTACGAGCAGTACTTC. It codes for CASSLTLLFHASSYEQYF.

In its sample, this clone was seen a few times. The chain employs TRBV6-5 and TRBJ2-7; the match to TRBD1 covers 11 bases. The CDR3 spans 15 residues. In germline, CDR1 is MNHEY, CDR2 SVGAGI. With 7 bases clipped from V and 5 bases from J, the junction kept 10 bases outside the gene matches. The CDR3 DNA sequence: TGTGCCAGCAATATGGGGGGGACAGGGGGTCACGAGCAGTACTTC. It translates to CASNMGGTGGHEQYF.

CDR3 in DNA: TGTGCTAGTGGCCCCGGACAGTCAAGTGGAAACACCATATATTTT. The encoded protein is CASGPGQSSGNTIYF. V usage is TRBV12-5 and J usage is TRBJ1-3; D possibly corresponds to TRBD1 (6 bases). Germline CDR1 and CDR2: LGHNT and FRNRAP. The CDR3 totals 15 residues. The V and J ends lost 6 bases and 3 bases respectively, with 15 bases between them.

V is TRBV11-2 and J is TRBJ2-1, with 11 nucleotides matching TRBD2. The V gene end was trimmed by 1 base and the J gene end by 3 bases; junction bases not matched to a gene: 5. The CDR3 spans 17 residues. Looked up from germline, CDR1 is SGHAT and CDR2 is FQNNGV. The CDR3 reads CASSLAKLAGVYNEQFF. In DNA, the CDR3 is TGTGCCAGCAGCTTAGCCAAACTAGCGGGGGTCTACAATGAGCAGTTCTTC. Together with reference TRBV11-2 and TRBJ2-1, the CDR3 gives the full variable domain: EAGVAQSPRYKIIEKRQSVAFWCNPISGHATLYWYQQILGQGPKLLIQFQNNGVVDDSQLPKDRFSAERLKGVDSTLKIQPAKLEDSAVYLCASSLAKLAGVYNEQFFGPGTRLTVL.

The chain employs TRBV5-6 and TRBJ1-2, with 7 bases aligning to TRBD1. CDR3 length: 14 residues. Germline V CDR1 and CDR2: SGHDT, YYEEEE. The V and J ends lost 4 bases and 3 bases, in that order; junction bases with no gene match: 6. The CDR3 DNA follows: TGTGCCAGCAGCGACACAGGGGATTACTATGGCTACACCTTC. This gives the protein CASSDTGDYYGYTF.

CDR3 sequence (DNA): TGTGCCAGCAGAGGACAGGGGGTTAACTACAATGAGCAGTTCTTC. It is translated as CASRGQGVNYNEQFF. The rearrangement links TRBV2 to TRBJ2-1; 10 bases match TRBD1. Per germline, CDR1 SNHLY and CDR2 FYNNEI. V shed 6 bases, J shed 3 bases, and the junction held 5 bases outside the gene matches. CDR3 length: 15 residues.

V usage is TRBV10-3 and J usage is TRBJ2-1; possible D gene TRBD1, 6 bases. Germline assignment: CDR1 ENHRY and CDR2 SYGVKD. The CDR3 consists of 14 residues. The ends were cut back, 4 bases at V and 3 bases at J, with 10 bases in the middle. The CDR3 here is CAISGTENYNEQFF. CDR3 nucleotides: TGTGCCATCAGTGGGACAGAAAACTACAATGAGCAGTTCTTC.

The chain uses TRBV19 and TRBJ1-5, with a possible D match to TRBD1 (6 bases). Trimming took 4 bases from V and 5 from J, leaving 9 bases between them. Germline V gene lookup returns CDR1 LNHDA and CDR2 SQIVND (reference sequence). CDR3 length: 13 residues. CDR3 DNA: TGTGCCAGTAGTACACAGGGTTATCAGCCCCAGCATTTT. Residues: CASSTQGYQPQHF.

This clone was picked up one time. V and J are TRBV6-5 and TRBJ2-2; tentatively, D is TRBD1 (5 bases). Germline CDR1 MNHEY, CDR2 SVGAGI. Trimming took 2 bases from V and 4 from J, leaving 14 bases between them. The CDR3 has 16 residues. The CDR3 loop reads CASSYDGQLGTGELFF. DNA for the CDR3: TGTGCCAGCAGTTACGATGGACAACTCGGCACCGGGGAGCTGTTTTTT.

This CDR3 reads CASSQAGVQETQYF. CDR3 coding DNA: TGTGCCAGCAGCCAAGCGGGGGTCCAAGAGACCCAGTACTTC. The rearrangement uses TRBV4-2 and TRBJ2-5; D possibly corresponds to TRBD2 (6 bases). The CDR3 is 14 residues long. Germline V gives CDR1 LGHNA, CDR2 YNFKEQ. The V gene lost 1 base and the J gene lost 1 base, with 7 bases spanning the gap.

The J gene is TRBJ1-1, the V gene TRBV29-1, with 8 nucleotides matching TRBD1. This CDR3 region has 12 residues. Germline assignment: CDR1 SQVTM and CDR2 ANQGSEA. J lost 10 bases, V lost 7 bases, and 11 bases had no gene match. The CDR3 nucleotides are TGCAGCGGAGGAGCAGGGGGCCCAGGAGCTTTCTTT. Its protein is CSGGAGGPGAFF.

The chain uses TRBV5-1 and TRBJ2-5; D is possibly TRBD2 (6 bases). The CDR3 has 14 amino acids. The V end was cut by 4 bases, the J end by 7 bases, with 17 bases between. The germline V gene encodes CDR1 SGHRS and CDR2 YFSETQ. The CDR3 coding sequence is TGCGCCAGCAGCGGCGGGACTCGCTTTGGGACCCAGTACTTC. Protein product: CASSGGTRFGTQYF.

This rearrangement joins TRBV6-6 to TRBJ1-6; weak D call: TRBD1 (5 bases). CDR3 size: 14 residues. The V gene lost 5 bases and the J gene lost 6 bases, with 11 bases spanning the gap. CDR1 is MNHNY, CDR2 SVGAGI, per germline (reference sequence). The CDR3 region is CASSGGAINSPLHF. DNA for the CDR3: TGTGCCAGCAGTGGAGGGGCCATTAATTCACCCCTCCACTTT.

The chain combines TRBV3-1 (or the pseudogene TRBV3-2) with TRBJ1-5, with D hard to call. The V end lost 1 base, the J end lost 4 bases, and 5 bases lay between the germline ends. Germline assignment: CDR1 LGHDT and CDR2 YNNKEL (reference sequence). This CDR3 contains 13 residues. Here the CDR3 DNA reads TGTGCCAGCAGCCAAGCCGTGAATCAGCCCCAGCATTTT. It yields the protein CASSQAVNQPQHF.

This CDR3 is CASSLADGTGAFHGYTF. The DNA for the CDR3 is TGTGCCAGCAGCTTAGCGGATGGGACAGGGGCGTTTCATGGCTACACCTTC. This chain uses TRBV7-6 with TRBJ1-2; 10 bases line up with TRBD1. CDR1 SGHVS and CDR2 FNYEAQ come from the germline V gene. The CDR3 has 17 amino acids. J gave up 6 bases and V 0 bases, and 10 bases lay outside the gene matches.

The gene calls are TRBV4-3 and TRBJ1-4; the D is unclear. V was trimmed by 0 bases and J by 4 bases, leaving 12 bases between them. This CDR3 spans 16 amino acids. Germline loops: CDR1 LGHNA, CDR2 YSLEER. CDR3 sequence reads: CASSQEWRGFNEKLFF. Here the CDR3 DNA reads TGCGCCAGCAGCCAAGAGTGGCGAGGATTTAATGAAAAACTGTTTTTT.

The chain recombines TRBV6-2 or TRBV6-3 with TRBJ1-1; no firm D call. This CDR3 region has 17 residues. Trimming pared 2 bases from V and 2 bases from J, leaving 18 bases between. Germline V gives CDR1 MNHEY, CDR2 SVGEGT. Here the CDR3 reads CASSYPRSRIVNTEAFF. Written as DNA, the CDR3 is TGTGCCAGCAGTTACCCAAGGTCGCGGATCGTCAACACTGAAGCTTTCTTT.